This paragraph covers one T cell receptor (beta chain) sequence. Its specific antigen is unknown. A junction end diverges from the germline sequence, so it may reflect a read error. RNA was isolated from bulk, unsorted tissue, and RNA quality was assessed with a NanoDrop ND-1000 and an Agilent 2100. Donors were newly diagnosed lung cancer patients admitted for thoracic surgery in China between August and November 2014, without prior chemotherapy. The study excluded patients who had received radiotherapy or chemotherapy before or who had another cancer at the same time. Pieces of surgical tissue measuring roughly 1-2.3 cm3 were kept in RNAlater solution and stored at -80 degrees C until use. This sample is part of a study of tumor and adjacent non-tumor tissue in lung cancer (dated by TCRdb to the late 2010s). A note on the overall study: By cancer type, the cohort comprised 11 to 12 adenocarcinoma patients, a couple of squamous cell carcinoma patients and 1 small cell lung cancer patient. Sequencing generated a total of around 120 million productive TCRbeta reads, averaging approximately 3.8 million reads per sample. More than 25 paired specimens, one tumor and one normal lung sample per patient, were profiled by TCRbeta CDR3 sequencing. The study compared bulk TCRbeta repertoires from lung tumor tissue and matched distant non-tumor lung tissue of some 15 lung cancer patients. The 15 enrolled patients, of whom approximately 10 were men and 5 were women, were aged about 30 to 80 years and were diagnosed with TNM stage I to III disease.

Reading the germline V gene (reference sequence) gives CDR1 DFQATT and CDR2 SNEGSKA. The CDR3, cysteine through phenylalanine, is 13 amino acids long. The DNA shown is the 39-base CDR3, in frame from base 1. Paper-wide results and their limitations: Tumor tissue showed significantly higher TCR diversity (inverse Simpson) than normal lung tissue, at roughly 390 vs 170 (P = 0.0075, Mann-Whitney U test). Younger patients had significantly higher TCR diversity, and higher tumor TCR diversity was associated with shorter overall and disease-free survival. Only around 16 patients were in the cohort, and the authors stated that larger samples and more detailed clinical data are needed. The sequencing platform is not named in the methods, and unique molecular identifiers are not mentioned. In normal lung, the top 100 clones accounted for a significantly larger cumulative share of the repertoire than in tumor tissue. Peripheral blood was not sequenced, so blood TCRbeta repertoires were not examined in the lung cancer patients of the study.

The library was prepared using multiplex PCR. The instrument was an Illumina HiSeq 2500. TCRbeta libraries were built by three rounds of nested PCR using primers (Table S4), following protocols modified from ARM-PCR. Before sequencing, PCR products in the 200-500 bp range were cut out of the gel and cleaned up using the QIAquick gel extraction kit. The published analysis was carried out like this. Reads were cleaned using Trimmomatic, were merged into complete CDR3 sequences using FLASH, and were assigned to V(D)J germline segments using MiTCR. Clonal diversity was computed as the inverse Simpson's index with VDJtools. In-frame sequences lacking a premature stop codon were counted as productive reads. The public reads were reanalyzed by TCRdb: fastp trimming at Q25, MiXCR alignment, in-frame beta chains only. Each entry is one CDR3 protein sequence, shown with its most common DNA and genes. For this entry, the V and J calls and clone size follow TCRdb and not the study's own pipeline. The sample records about 200,000 distinct CDR3 sequences, roughly 70% of which are singletons. The top ten constitute under 30% of the sample.

This TCR was sampled from a man aged 55 to 70 with non-small cell lung cancer. This sequence uses TRBV20-1 and TRBJ2-5; confidence is insufficient to name the D gene. Sequencing was carried out using lung tumor tissue. The CDR3 in this case is CSARIGLQETQYF. The bases are TGCAGTGCTAGAATAGGGCTCCAAGAGACCCAATACTTC.